The next 4 T cell receptor beta chains were all read from a single sample in a study of T cell clonality in common variable immunodeficiency. Points from the study as a whole: Common variable immunodeficiency TCR beta sequences reportedly had fewer deletions and N-nucleotide insertions.

For these TCRs, the target antigens are not known. Some clones are missing from TCRdb's copy, which holds only in-frame ones; the method was immunoSEQ multiplex PCR. The sample holds fewer than 15,000 clones, and no clone turns up only once. Sequenced material: peripheral blood mononuclear cells. The receptors were gathered from a human donor with common variable immunodeficiency.

As regards this clone: The CDR3 is cut off 3 residues early in the read; its end comes from the germline J gene. This chain connects TRBV19 to TRBJ1-1; D not certain. Trimming stripped 9 bases from V and 0 bases from J, with 5 bases between. The CDR3 totals 11 residues. Looked up from germline, CDR1 is LNHDA and CDR2 is SQIVND (reference sequence). The CDR3 loop reads CASGVNTEAFF. CDR3 bases read: TGTGCCAGCGGGGTGAACACTGAA.

Regarding this clone: The read falls 3 residues short of the CDR3 end, and the missing part is taken from the germline J gene. The chain recombines TRBV13 with TRBJ2-7, with D possibly being TRBD1 or TRBD2 (5 bases each). Trimming left V 1 base short and J 6 bases short, with 7 bases between. Germline V gives CDR1 PRHDT, CDR2 FYEKMQ (reference sequence). The length of the CDR3 is 12 residues. CDR3 region: CASSLERGEQYF. The sequenced part of the CDR3 DNA is TGTGCCAGCAGCTTAGAGAGGGGCGAG.

This clone came up a few times. The read gets to within 3 residues of the CDR3 end, and the germline J gene fills in the rest. V is TRBV2 and J is TRBJ2-3; D is unresolved. V lost 8 bases and J 0 bases, leaving 9 bases between the germline ends. The CDR3 has 13 amino acids. Per the germline V gene, CDR1 is SNHLY and CDR2 is FYNNEI. The DNA read from the CDR3 is TGTGCCAGCCAAATGGCAAGCACAGATACG. This translates into CASQMASTDT. In full, the CDR3 is CASQMASTDTQYF. Supplemented by reference TRBV2 and TRBJ2-3, the full variable domain reads EPEVTQTPSHQVTQMGQEVILRCVPISNHLYFYWYRQILGQKVEFLVSFYNNEISEKSEIFDDQFSVERPDGSNFTLKIRSTKLEDSAMYFCASQMASTDTQYFGPGTRLTVL.

This clone was detected only a few times. Read data end 3 residues before the CDR3 end; the end is taken from the germline J gene. This same CDR3 is encoded by further DNA sequences in the sample. The chain employs TRBV20-1 and TRBJ2-1, with 11 bases aligning to TRBD2. CDR3 size: 13 residues. The germline V gene has CDR1 DFQATT and CDR2 SNEGSKA (reference sequence). J gave up 5 bases and V 5 bases, and 2 bases lay outside the gene matches. The CDR3 sequence: CSAVAGGNNEQFF. CDR3 DNA (partial): TGCAGTGCTGTAGCGGGAGGGAACAATGAG.